The rows below give T cell receptor beta chains drawn from one sample of a study of T cells in Graves' hyperthyroidism and ophthalmopathy. TCRdb re-called the multiplex PCR reads with MiXCR, one entry per CDR3 protein. The sample lists 400,000 to 500,000 distinct CDR3 sequences, roughly 15% occurring once. Material: blood. Receptors were obtained from a man aged 18 to 29 with Graves' ophthalmopathy. CDR3s include the opening cysteine and the closing phenylalanine or tryptophan. A D gene is named only where the DNA matches it firmly. The size of a clone is reported for some rows only, either as once, few or many, or as a class for expanded clones.

size	V	J	D	DNA	CDR3
few	TRBV6-1	TRBJ1-5	.	TGTGCCAGCAGCACGTGGGGCTCCGGCAATCAGCCCCAGCATTTT	CASSTWGSGNQPQHF
many	TRBV28	TRBJ2-3	TRBD2	TGTGCCAGCAGAGCTTCGGCGGGAGCTTCAGATACGCAGTATTTT	CASRASAGASDTQYF
.	TRBV4-2	TRBJ2-5	.	TGTGCCAGCGGTAACCGGGGAGCGGCTGAGACCCAGTACTTC	CASGNRGAAETQYF
many	TRBV12-3/TRBV12-4	TRBJ2-6	.	TGTGCCAGCAGTTTAAGGGCCCTTTTGGACCTGACTTTC	CASSLRALLDLTF
.	TRBV6-1	TRBJ2-5	TRBD2	TGTGCCAGCATGGTCCTAGCGGGAGAGACCCAGTACTTC	CASMVLAGETQYF
few	TRBV9	TRBJ2-1	.	TGTGCCAGCAGCGTAGGACTTTCCGAGGCCGGGGAGCAGTTCTTC	CASSVGLSEAGEQFF
few	TRBV29-1	TRBJ1-2	TRBD1	TGCAGCGGCCGGGACAGTATCAACTATGGCTACACCTTC	CSGRDSINYGYTF
few	TRBV5-8	TRBJ1-2	.	TGTGCCAGCAGCTCCGCGTGGGGGAGCCATGGCTACACCTTC	CASSSAWGSHGYTF
few	TRBV9	TRBJ2-3	.	TGTGCCAGCAGCGATGGGGACTTCACAGATACGCAGTATTTT	CASSDGDFTDTQYF
.	TRBV5-4	TRBJ2-1	TRBD2	TGTGCCAGCAGCTTGGCCGCCGGGACTAGCGGATACAATGAGCAGTTCTTC	CASSLAAGTSGYNEQFF
many	TRBV27	TRBJ2-1	.	TGTGCCAGCAGTGGAACCGGGACAAGTTTCTACAATGAGCAGTTCTTC	CASSGTGTSFYNEQFF
.	TRBV5-1	TRBJ2-1	.	TGCGCCAGCAGCTTCGGCGGGGACTACAATGAGCAGTTCTTC	CASSFGGDYNEQFF
.	TRBV19	TRBJ1-5	TRBD1	TGTGCCAGTAGTGCCGACAGGGCGGGGGGTCAGCCCCAGCATTTT	CASSADRAGGQPQHF
.	TRBV7-9	TRBJ2-2	TRBD2	TGTGCCAGCAGCCTGGGACTAGCGGGGGCCCGGGGCACCGGGGAGCTGTTTTTT	CASSLGLAGARGTGELFF
.	TRBV7-9	TRBJ2-1	.	TGTGCCAGCAGCCGAGGTTTAAATGAGCAGTTCTTC	CASSRGLNEQFF
.	TRBV7-2	TRBJ2-7	.	TGTGCCAGCAGCTTACTAGGGGTTGGTCGGGGAGGTTACGAGCAGTACTTC	CASSLLGVGRGGYEQYF
many	TRBV7-8	TRBJ1-1	.	TGTGCCAGCAGCCACACAGGGTCTGAAGCTTTCTTT	CASSHTGSEAFF
few	TRBV19	TRBJ1-1	.	TGTGCCAGTAGTATAAAGGAGGGGCGATACACTGAAGCTTTCTTT	CASSIKEGRYTEAFF
.	TRBV5-5	TRBJ1-1	TRBD1	TGTGCCAGCAGCTCGGGACAGTTGAACACTGAAGCTTTCTTT	CASSSGQLNTEAFF
.	TRBV18	TRBJ1-5	.	TGTGCCAGCTCCAGGGGAGGGGACCAGCCCCAGCATTTT	CASSRGGDQPQHF
.	TRBV11-1	TRBJ2-1	.	TGTGCCAGCAGCGGGGGGGGCTACTCCTACAATGAGCAGTTCTTC	CASSGGGYSYNEQFF
.	TRBV20-1	TRBJ2-1	TRBD2	TGCAGTGCTATCAGACTAGCGAGAGGCAATGAGCAGTTCTTC	CSAIRLARGNEQFF
many	TRBV7-9	TRBJ1-1	.	TGTGCCAGCAGCCCCAAAGGAGGGAGGACTGAAGCTTTCTTT	CASSPKGGRTEAFF
many	TRBV4-1	TRBJ2-1	TRBD2	TGCGCCAGCAGCTACCCGGGACTAAGACCTGAGCAGTTCTTC	CASSYPGLRPEQFF
many	TRBV10-3	TRBJ2-7	TRBD1	TGTGCCATCAGTGAAGGACAGGGGGGAGCCTACGAGCAGTACTTC	CAISEGQGGAYEQYF
many	TRBV3-1	TRBJ1-5	.	TGTGCCAGCAGCCAAGATTTCGAAGGATCTCAGCCCCAGCATTTT	CASSQDFEGSQPQHF
few	TRBV7-8	TRBJ2-2	.	TGTGCCAGCAGCTTAGAATGGGGTAGCGGTGTCGGAAACACCGGGGAGCTGTTTTTT	CASSLEWGSGVGNTGELFF
many	TRBV29-1	TRBJ2-5	.	TGCAGCGTTGAGGGGGGAATCCAAGAGACCCAGTACTTC	CSVEGGIQETQYF